The 12 T cell receptor beta chains given below trace back to one sample, sequenced in a study of technical replicates of blood from a handful of donors. Generated by immunoSEQ multiplex PCR, the TCRdb table keeps only in-frame clones and is missing some. The table lists just under 100,000 clones, approximately 95% of them singletons. Sequencing was done on a sample of T cells isolated from PBMCs. Receptor source: a human donor in good health.

The rearrangement joins TRBV12-5 to TRBJ2-1; D is uncertain. V gave up 6 bases and J gave up 0 bases, with 12 bases separating them. There are 15 residues in the CDR3. Germline CDR1 reads LGHNT; CDR2 reads FRNRAP. In nucleotides, the CDR3 is TGTGCTAGTGGCCCACCTCGGAGCTCCTACAATGAGCAGTTCTTC. Protein: CASGPPRSSYNEQFF.

The chain combines TRBV5-6 with TRBJ2-1; 11 bases fit TRBD2. From germline, CDR1 is SGHDT and CDR2 YYEEEE. This CDR3 is 15 amino acids long. V trimming: 5 bases; J trimming: 4 bases; junction bases outside the gene matches: 5. CDR3 nucleotide sequence: TGTGCCAGCAGGGGGGGACTAGCGGAGTACAATGAGCAGTTCTTC. Translated, it gives CASRGGLAEYNEQFF. Variable domain in full (rest from reference TRBV5-6 and TRBJ2-1): DAGVTQSPTHLIKTRGQQVTLRCSPKSGHDTVSWYQQALGQGPQFIFQYYEEEERQRGNFPDRFSGHQFPNYSSELNVNALLLGDSALYLCASRGGLAEYNEQFFGPGTRLTVL.

CDR3 region: CASSPDRFTEAFF. The CDR3 region has the DNA TGTGCCAGCAGTCCCGACAGGTTCACTGAAGCTTTCTTT. V is TRBV6-6 and J is TRBJ1-1; possible D gene TRBD1, 6 bases. V lost 5 bases, J lost 4 bases, and 11 bases lay in between. Germline-derived CDR1 and CDR2 are MNHNY and SVGAGI (reference sequence). This CDR3 spans 13 amino acids.

The chain joins TRBV5-6 to TRBJ2-2, with 8 bases that match TRBD2. The germline V gene has CDR1 SGHDT and CDR2 YYEEEE. There are 15 residues in the CDR3. V was pared by 1 base and J by 6 bases, with 5 bases of the junction left unmatched. The chain's CDR3 is CASSLRAGVAGELFF. DNA for the CDR3: TGTGCCAGCAGCTTGAGAGCGGGGGTGGCCGGGGAGCTGTTTTTT.

This chain uses TRBV19 with TRBJ1-5, with 7 bases that match TRBD1. CDR1 and CDR2 (germline): LNHDA, SQIVND (reference sequence). This CDR3 has 14 amino acids. Unmatched junction bases numbered 3, after V lost 7 bases and J lost 0 bases. In DNA, the CDR3 is TGTGCCAGTAAAACAGGGGCTAGCAATCAGCCCCAGCATTTT. Translated, it gives CASKTGASNQPQHF.

This sequence joins TRBV5-1 and TRBJ1-1, with 8 bases fitting TRBD1. Germline V gives CDR1 SGHRS, CDR2 YFSETQ. This CDR3 contains 13 residues. Trimming at V came to 7 bases and at J to 3 bases, leaving 5 bases not matched to a gene. The CDR3 DNA sequence: TGCGCCAGCCGGACAGGGACAGACACTGAAGCTTTCTTT. Protein product: CASRTGTDTEAFF.

This clone was seen more than once but under ten times. This chain links TRBV30 with TRBJ1-1; 7 bases map to TRBD1. This CDR3 contains 13 residues. V lost 7 bases to trimming and J lost 6 bases; unmatched junction nucleotides: 11. Per germline, CDR1 GTSNPN and CDR2 SVGIG (reference sequence). The CDR3 loop reads CASFGQDLSEAFF. Here the CDR3 DNA reads TGTGCCTCTTTCGGACAGGATCTCTCTGAAGCTTTCTTT.

The chain combines TRBV28 with TRBJ2-1, with D hard to call. This CDR3 has 13 residues. The germline gives CDR1 MDHEN, CDR2 SYDVKM. Between the trimmed V and J ends, which lost 5 bases and 8 bases, there was a span of 13 bases. The CDR3 DNA reads as TGTGCCAGCAGTATCCTGTCCCGGGATGAGCAGTTCTTC. It specifies CASSILSRDEQFF.

The rearrangement uses TRBV6-4 and TRBJ1-2; 10 nucleotides match TRBD1. The V gene's germline CDR1 is MRHNA and CDR2 SNTAGT. CDR3 size: 14 residues. J gave up 6 bases and V 6 bases, and 7 bases lay outside the gene matches. The CDR3 protein is CASSSGTGVHGYTF. The CDR3 DNA reads TGTGCCAGCAGCTCCGGGACAGGGGTACATGGCTACACCTTC.

The rearrangement uses TRBV7-7 and TRBJ2-5; no reliable D call. The CDR3 contains 13 residues. Germline loops: CDR1 SSHAT, CDR2 FNYEAQ (reference sequence). Trimming shortened V by 4 bases and J by 2 bases, and 8 bases separated the two germline ends. CDR3 DNA: TGTGCCAGCAGCTCTTGGAGTCAAGAGACCCAGTACTTC. Residues: CASSSWSQETQYF.

The chain combines TRBV11-2 with TRBJ2-7; weak D call: TRBD2 (6 bases). The CDR3 totals 13 residues. Germline assignment: CDR1 SGHAT and CDR2 FQNNGV. V lost 3 bases and J lost 1, with 7 bases in between. The CDR3 here is CASSLGGSYEQYF. The DNA for the CDR3 is TGTGCCAGCAGCTTGGGGGGATCCTACGAGCAGTACTTC.

The CDR3 loop reads CASRNSGRVYEQYF. CDR3 nucleotide sequence: TGTGCCAGCAGGAATAGCGGGAGGGTCTACGAGCAGTACTTC. This chain links TRBV27 with TRBJ2-7; 11 bases line up with TRBD2. Germline loops: CDR1 MNHEY, CDR2 SMNVEV (reference sequence). V lost 6 bases and J lost 3; bases outside the gene matches: 4. The CDR3 covers 14 residues.